This passage covers 30 T cell receptor beta chains from one sample sequenced in a study of blood T cell repertoires in COVID-19. The data were produced by immunoSEQ multiplex PCR, yet TCRdb's version contains in-frame clones alone and is incomplete. The table records around 180,000 clones, less than 90% of them present only once. The sample was peripheral blood. The receptors come from a man in his 70s with active or convalescent COVID-19.

The V gene is TRBV29-1, the J gene TRBJ1-2, with D possibly TRBD1 on 5 matching bases. The CDR3 loop spans 14 amino acids. V lost 0 bases and J 7 bases, leaving 15 bases between the germline ends. Germline loops: CDR1 SQVTM, CDR2 ANQGSEA. DNA of the CDR3: TGCAGCGTTGAAGAGTCCAGGGCGCTTGGTGGCTACACCTTC. This encodes CSVEESRALGGYTF.

The genes are TRBV19 and TRBJ1-3; 7 bases are shared with TRBD1. The V segment lost 9 bases and the J segment 0 bases; nucleotides outside the gene matches: 8. The CDR3 has 15 amino acids. The germline gives CDR1 LNHDA, CDR2 SQIVND (reference sequence). CDR3 protein: CASRDRARSGNTIYF. CDR3 nucleotide sequence: TGTGCCAGCCGAGACAGGGCCCGCTCTGGAAACACCATATATTTT.

The chain uses TRBV15 and TRBJ1-1, with 12 bases fitting TRBD1. This CDR3 has 14 residues. The germline gives CDR1 LNHNV, CDR2 YYDKDF (reference sequence). With 7 bases clipped from V and 5 bases from J, the junction kept 5 bases outside the gene matches. The CDR3 region is CATKRDRGRTEAFF. The CDR3 DNA reads TGTGCCACCAAAAGGGACAGGGGGCGAACTGAAGCTTTCTTT.

The chain joins TRBV10-3 to TRBJ1-4; D ambiguous. CDR3 length equals 12 residues. The V end was cut by 2 bases, the J end by 8 bases, with 6 bases between. CDR1 and CDR2 from the germline V gene are ENHRY and SYGVKD. CDR3 sequence: CAISERAEKLFF. In DNA form, the CDR3 reads TGTGCCATCAGTGAGAGAGCGGAAAAACTGTTTTTT.

The genes are TRBV25-1 and TRBJ1-1; 7 positions match TRBD1. Germline V gene lookup returns CDR1 MGHDK and CDR2 SYGVNS. The J segment lost 3 bases and the V segment lost 2 bases, leaving 6 bases of the junction unmatched. The CDR3 runs 15 residues. The CDR3 loop is CASSEGRGRHTEAFF. DNA of the CDR3: TGTGCCAGCAGTGAAGGCAGGGGGAGGCACACTGAAGCTTTCTTT. The whole variable domain, filled in from reference TRBV25-1 and TRBJ1-1, reads EADIYQTPRYLVIGTGKKITLECSQTMGHDKMYWYQQDPGMELHLIHYSYGVNSTEKGDLSSESTVSRIRTEHFPLTLESARPSHTSQYLCASSEGRGRHTEAFFGQGTRLTVV.

The CDR3 DNA follows: TGTGCCAGCAGTTACGTACTAACCTACACAGATACGCAGTATTTT. It is translated as CASSYVLTYTDTQYF. The gene calls are TRBV6-2 or TRBV6-3 and TRBJ2-3; D not certain. This CDR3 comprises 15 residues. The germline CDR1 and CDR2 sequences are MNHEY and SVGEGT. V was pared by 2 bases and J by 2 bases, with 11 bases between.

The J gene is TRBJ2-2, the V gene TRBV5-1; 12 positions agree with TRBD2. The trim removed 0 bases at V and 5 bases at J, leaving 5 bases unmatched. Germline V gene sequence: CDR1 SGHRS, CDR2 YFSETQ. The CDR3 runs 17 residues. CDR3 sequence: CASSLGTTSGRTGELFF. The CDR3 DNA reads TGCGCCAGCAGCTTGGGGACGACTAGCGGGAGAACCGGGGAGCTGTTTTTT.

V is TRBV2 and J is TRBJ1-5; D perhaps matches TRBD1 (5 bases). The V gene's germline CDR1 is SNHLY and CDR2 FYNNEI. The CDR3 is 15 amino acids. The V and J ends lost 6 bases and 2 bases respectively, with 14 bases between them. This CDR3 is CASRGGDLGNQPQHF. CDR3 DNA: TGTGCCAGCAGGGGGGGGGACCTGGGCAATCAGCCCCAGCATTTT.

The genes are TRBV18 and TRBJ1-2; the D gene is possibly TRBD1 (6 bases). The length of the CDR3 is 15 residues. V gave up 2 bases and J gave up 7 bases, with 17 bases separating them. Germline CDR1 is KGHSH and CDR2 is LQKENI. CDR3 in DNA: TGTGCCAGCTCACCAAAGGGGACACCTGGGGGTGGCTACACCTTC. It yields the protein CASSPKGTPGGGYTF.

This rearrangement joins TRBV6-5 to TRBJ1-5; D perhaps matches TRBD1 (6 bases). Germline V lookup: CDR1 MNHEY, CDR2 SVGAGI. This CDR3 spans 15 amino acids. V was trimmed by 8 bases and J by 6 bases, leaving 20 bases between them. CDR3 sequence reads: CASRLGRGTGQPQHF. The CDR3 DNA is TGTGCCAGCCGCCTGGGGAGGGGGACGGGTCAGCCCCAGCATTTT.

The V gene is TRBV5-5, the J gene TRBJ1-2; D is perhaps TRBD1 (6 bases). Germline lookup yields CDR1 SGHKS and CDR2 YYEKEE (reference sequence). The ends were cut back, 4 bases at V and 4 bases at J, with 17 bases in the middle. CDR3 length: 15 residues. CDR3 coding DNA: TGTGCCAGCAGCCCTGACGGACGGGGGGCCTATGGCTACACCTTC. This codes for CASSPDGRGAYGYTF. The full variable domain, its missing parts supplied by reference TRBV5-5 and TRBJ1-2, is DAGVTQSPTHLIKTRGQQVTLRCSPISGHKSVSWYQQVLGQGPQFIFQYYEKEERGRGNFPDRFSARQFPNYSSELNVNALLLGDSALYLCASSPDGRGAYGYTFGSGTRLTVV.

Here the CDR3 DNA reads TGTGCCAGCAGCCCTCGCTCCCCCTCAACTGACTACCCCTACAATGAGCAGTTCTTC. This codes for CASSPRSPSTDYPYNEQFF. This chain uses TRBV11-2 with TRBJ2-1; tentative D call: TRBD2 (5 bases). This CDR3 has 19 amino acids. V was shortened by 5 bases and J by 2 bases, with 25 bases between the two germline ends. Germline CDR1 SGHAT, CDR2 FQNNGV.

The chain carries TRBV5-1 and TRBJ2-1; TRBD2 matches 8 bases. CDR3 length: 14 residues. Trimming took 5 bases from V and 8 from J; bases not matched to a gene: 9. Germline V gene lookup returns CDR1 SGHRS and CDR2 YFSETQ. The CDR3 nucleotides read TGCGCCAGCAGAAACGGGGGGGTAGAGGATGAGCAGTTCTTC. It is translated as CASRNGGVEDEQFF.

This chain joins TRBV5-1 and TRBJ1-2; possibly TRBD1 for D (6 bases). Germline values: CDR1 SGHRS, CDR2 YFSETQ. Trimming left V 4 bases short and J 6 bases short, with 19 bases between. The CDR3 is 15 residues long. CDR3 sequence reads: CASSLQGQMGDGYTF. As DNA, the CDR3 is TGCGCCAGCAGCCTACAGGGACAAATGGGGGATGGCTACACCTTC.

The chain is built from TRBV9 and TRBJ1-2; unclear D gene. The germline V gene has CDR1 SGDLS and CDR2 YYNGEE. V was clipped by 3 bases and J by 2 bases, with 8 bases between them. The CDR3 runs 13 residues. The CDR3 loop reads CASSANRNYGYTF. The CDR3 region has the DNA TGTGCCAGCAGCGCGAACAGAAACTATGGCTACACCTTC.

This sequence joins TRBV19 and TRBJ2-5; TRBD2 agrees at 7 bases. This CDR3 is 12 amino acids long. V lost 3 bases and J lost 5; bases outside the gene matches: 0. Looked up from germline, CDR1 is LNHDA and CDR2 is SQIVND (reference sequence). The CDR3, as DNA: TGTGCCAGTAGTATGGGGGGGGAGACCCAGTACTTC. Translating gives CASSMGGETQYF. Based on the CDR3 plus reference TRBV19 and TRBJ2-5, the full variable domain is DGGITQSPKYLFRKEGQNVTLSCEQNLNHDAMYWYRQDPGQGLRLIYYSQIVNDFQKGDIAEGYSVSREKKESFPLTVTSAQKNPTAFYLCASSMGGETQYFGPGTRLLVL.

The chain combines TRBV7-8 with TRBJ1-2, with 8 positions matching TRBD1. J gave up 4 bases and V 2 bases, and 6 bases lay outside the gene matches. The CDR3 consists of 15 residues. Germline V CDR1 and CDR2: SGHVS, FQNEAQ. The CDR3: CASSLLQGAGYGYTF. In DNA form, the CDR3 reads TGTGCCAGCAGCTTATTGCAGGGGGCTGGCTATGGCTACACCTTC.

This clone occurred once. This chain links TRBV6-5 with TRBJ1-2; no firm D call. CDR1 and CDR2 (germline): MNHEY, SVGAGI. V was cut by 2 bases and J by 4 bases, with 17 bases left in between. The CDR3 consists of 16 residues. The CDR3 is CASSYVGQAIVYGYTF. DNA of the CDR3: TGTGCCAGCAGTTACGTCGGCCAGGCCATCGTCTATGGCTACACCTTC.

This chain's CDR3 is CASSPNGEYSYEQYF. CDR3 nucleotides: TGTGCCAGCAGCCCGAACGGGGAATACTCCTACGAGCAGTACTTC. V usage is TRBV7-9 and J usage is TRBJ2-7; D is possibly TRBD2 (5 bases). From germline, CDR1 is SEHNR and CDR2 FQNEAQ (reference sequence). The CDR3 spans 15 residues. V lost 5 bases, J lost 0 bases, and 14 bases lay in between.

The J gene is TRBJ1-5, the V gene TRBV27, with 7 bases fitting TRBD1. Trimming at V came to 1 base and at J to 5 bases, leaving 5 bases not matched to a gene. Germline V gene data show CDR1 as MNHEY and CDR2 as SMNVEV (reference sequence). The CDR3 extends over 15 amino acids. The CDR3 region has the DNA TGTGCCAGCAGTTTATTTACAGGGGCTGATCAGCCCCAGCATTTT. This encodes CASSLFTGADQPQHF.

V is TRBV19 and J is TRBJ2-2; D possibly corresponds to TRBD2 (6 bases). V lost 3 bases to trimming and J lost 1 base, with 12 bases between them. Germline loops: CDR1 LNHDA, CDR2 SQIVND (reference sequence). The CDR3 consists of 16 residues. The DNA for the CDR3 is TGTGCCAGTAGTATCGGGAGAACAGGGAACACCGGGGAGCTGTTTTTT. It yields the protein CASSIGRTGNTGELFF.

J is TRBJ1-2 and V is TRBV12-3 or TRBV12-4; 7 nucleotides agree with TRBD1. This CDR3 spans 13 amino acids. With V trimmed by 6 bases and J by 8 bases, 9 bases remained unmatched. DNA for the CDR3: TGTGCCAGCAGCCCCGACAGGGAATACGGCTACACCTTC. It translates to CASSPDREYGYTF.

The V call is TRBV9, the J call TRBJ1-2, with D unresolved. V dropped 4 bases and J dropped 1 base, with 5 bases sitting between them. Germline CDR1 reads SGDLS; CDR2 reads YYNGEE. The length of the CDR3 is 12 residues. For the CDR3, the DNA is TGTGCCAGCAGCAGCGATAACTATGGCTACACCTTC. The encoded protein is CASSSDNYGYTF.

The sample holds many counts of this clone. CDR3 residues: CASSPQGAYTEAFF. DNA for the CDR3: TGTGCCAGCAGTCCTCAGGGGGCATACACTGAAGCTTTCTTT. The J gene is TRBJ1-1, the V gene TRBV27; TRBD1 matches 8 bases. The CDR3 sequence is 14 residues long. The germline V gene encodes CDR1 MNHEY and CDR2 SMNVEV (reference sequence). Trimming took 5 bases from V and 3 from J; bases not matched to a gene: 5.

The V call is TRBV11-2, the J call TRBJ1-4; 9 bases are shared with TRBD1. Germline V gene data show CDR1 as SGHAT and CDR2 as FQNNGV. V was pared by 8 bases and J by 4 bases, with 5 bases of the junction left unmatched. This CDR3 region has 14 residues. CDR3 sequence: CASGRTGDNEKLFF. DNA of the CDR3: TGTGCCAGCGGACGGACAGGGGATAATGAAAAACTGTTTTTT.

This clone was found once. The CDR3 nucleotides are TGTGCCAGCAGCTTAACACCCCCGGACAGGGAATTACATGGCTACACCTTC. It is translated as CASSLTPPDRELHGYTF. The rearrangement joins TRBV7-3 to TRBJ1-2; 8 nucleotides line up with TRBD1. The germline CDR1 and CDR2 sequences are SGHTA and FQGTGA. V lost 0 bases, J lost 6 bases, and 12 bases stayed unmatched. The CDR3 is made up of 17 amino acids.

V and J are TRBV18 and TRBJ2-2; 7 bases align to TRBD2. CDR3 size: 15 residues. J was trimmed by 2 bases and V by 3 bases; bases with no gene match: 3. Germline V gene sequence: CDR1 KGHSH, CDR2 LQKENI. The CDR3 region is CASSPRAGNTGELFF. The CDR3 coding sequence is TGTGCCAGCTCACCTCGAGCGGGAAACACCGGGGAGCTGTTTTTT.

This clone was detected only a few times. This sample also contains other DNA sequences that code for the same CDR3. V is TRBV7-2 and J is TRBJ1-3; no clear D. V shed 1 base and J shed 0 bases, with 4 bases lying between them. CDR1 is SGHTA, CDR2 FQGNSA, per germline. The CDR3 has 14 residues. The CDR3 sequence is CASSLDYSGNTIYF. The CDR3 DNA is TGTGCCAGCAGCTTAGACTACTCTGGAAACACCATATATTTT.

The chain links TRBV2 to TRBJ2-7, with TRBD1 as a possible D gene (6 bases). This CDR3 has 12 residues. Germline-derived CDR1 and CDR2 are SNHLY and FYNNEI. The CDR3 region has the DNA TGTGCTGGGAGACAGGCTACCTACGAGCAGTACTTC. Protein product: CAGRQATYEQYF.

The gene calls are TRBV9 and TRBJ1-1, with 9 bases that match TRBD1. V was pared by 4 bases and J by 11 bases, with 9 bases of the junction left unmatched. Germline V gives CDR1 SGDLS, CDR2 YYNGEE. This CDR3 has 13 residues. The CDR3 reads CASSPRTGERAFF. CDR3 bases: TGTGCCAGCAGCCCTCGGACAGGGGAGCGGGCTTTCTTT.